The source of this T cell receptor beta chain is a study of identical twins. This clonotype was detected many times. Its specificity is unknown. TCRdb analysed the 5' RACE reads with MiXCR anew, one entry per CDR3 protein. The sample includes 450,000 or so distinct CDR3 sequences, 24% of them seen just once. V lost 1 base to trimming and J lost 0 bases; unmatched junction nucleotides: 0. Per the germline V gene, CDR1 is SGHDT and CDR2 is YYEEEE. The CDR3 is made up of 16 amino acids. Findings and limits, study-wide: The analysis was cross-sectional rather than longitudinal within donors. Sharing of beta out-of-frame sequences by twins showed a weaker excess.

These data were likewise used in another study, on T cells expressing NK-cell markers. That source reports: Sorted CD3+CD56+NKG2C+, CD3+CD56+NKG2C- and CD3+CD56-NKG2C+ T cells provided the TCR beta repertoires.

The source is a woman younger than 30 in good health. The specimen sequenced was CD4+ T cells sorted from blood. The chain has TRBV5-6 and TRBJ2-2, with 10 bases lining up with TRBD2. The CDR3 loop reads CASSLTSGANTGELFF. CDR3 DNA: TGTGCCAGCAGCTTGACTAGCGGGGCGAACACCGGGGAGCTGTTTTTT.